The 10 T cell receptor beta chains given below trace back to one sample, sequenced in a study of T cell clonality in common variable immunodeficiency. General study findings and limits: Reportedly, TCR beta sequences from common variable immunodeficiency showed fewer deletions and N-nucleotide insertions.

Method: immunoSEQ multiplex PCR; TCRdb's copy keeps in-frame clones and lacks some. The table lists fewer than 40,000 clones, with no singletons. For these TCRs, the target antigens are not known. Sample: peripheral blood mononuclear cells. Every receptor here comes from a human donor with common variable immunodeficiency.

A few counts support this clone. The CDR3 bases that were read are TGTGCCAGCAGCCCTAACGGTTGGGCCTGTTATGGC. Amino acid sequence: CASSPNGWACYG. The full CDR3 protein is CASSPNGWACYGYTF. The chain uses TRBV7-2 and TRBJ1-2, with D hard to call. Read coverage stops 3 residues before the CDR3 terminus; the germline J gene supplies the remainder. The CDR3 spans 15 residues. Germline V lookup: CDR1 SGHTA, CDR2 FQGNSA. V lost 5 bases, J lost 5 bases, and 18 bases lay in between. The full variable domain, in which reference TRBV7-2 and TRBJ1-2 provide the parts outside the CDR3, is GAGVSQSPSNKVTEKGKDVELRCDPISGHTALYWYRQSLGQGLEFLIYFQGNSAPDKSGLPSDRFSAERTGGSVSTLTIQRTQQEDSAVYLCASSPNGWACYGYTFGSGTRLTVV.

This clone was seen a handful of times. CDR3 DNA (partial): TGTGCCAGCAGCTTAGGCCGCGACAGATATTATGGC. Encoded protein: CASSLGRDRYYG. The entire CDR3 is CASSLGRDRYYGYTF. This chain uses TRBV7-2 with TRBJ1-2; D might be TRBD1 (5 bases). The missing CDR3 end, 3 residues past where the read stops, is filled in from the germline J gene. Trimming removed 1 base at V and 5 bases at J, with 14 bases between. The CDR3 consists of 15 residues. Germline V gene sequence: CDR1 SGHTA, CDR2 FQGNSA.

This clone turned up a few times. The DNA read from the CDR3 is TGTGCCAGCAGCTTATTTCAGAATTCACCC. Its translation: CASSLFQNSP. The CDR3 as a whole reads CASSLFQNSPLHF. The V call is TRBV7-3, the J call TRBJ1-6; no clear D. Sequencing ends 3 residues short of the CDR3 end; the germline J gene provides the rest. Germline assignment: CDR1 SGHTA and CDR2 FQGTGA. The CDR3 runs 13 residues. V was clipped by 2 bases and J by 7 bases, with 6 bases between them.

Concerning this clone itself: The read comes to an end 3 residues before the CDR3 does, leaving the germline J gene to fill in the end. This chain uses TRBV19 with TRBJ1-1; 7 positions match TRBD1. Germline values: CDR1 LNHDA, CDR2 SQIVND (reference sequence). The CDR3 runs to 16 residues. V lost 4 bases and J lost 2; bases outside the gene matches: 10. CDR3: CASSTRTGTANTEAFF. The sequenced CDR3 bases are TGTGCCAGTAGTACCCGAACCGGGACAGCAAACACTGAA.

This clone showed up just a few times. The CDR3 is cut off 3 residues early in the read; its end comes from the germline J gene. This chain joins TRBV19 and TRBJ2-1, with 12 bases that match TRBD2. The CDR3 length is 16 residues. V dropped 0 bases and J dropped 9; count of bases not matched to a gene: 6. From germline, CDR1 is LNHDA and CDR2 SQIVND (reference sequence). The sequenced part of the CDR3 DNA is TGTGCCAGTAGTATAGAGGCTAGCGGGGGGGTAGGTGAG. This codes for CASSIEASGGVGE. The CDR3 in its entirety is CASSIEASGGVGEQFF. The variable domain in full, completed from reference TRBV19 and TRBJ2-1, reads DGGITQSPKYLFRKEGQNVTLSCEQNLNHDAMYWYRQDPGQGLRLIYYSQIVNDFQKGDIAEGYSVSREKKESFPLTVTSAQKNPTAFYLCASSIEASGGVGEQFFGPGTRLTVL.

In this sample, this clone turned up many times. Here the CDR3 reads CALRPGLAGAYEQYF. The sequenced part of the CDR3 DNA is TGTGCCTTGCGCCCGGGACTAGCGGGCGCCTACGAG. The V call is TRBV30, the J call TRBJ2-7, with TRBD2 identical over 12 bases. The read stops 3 residues short of the end of the CDR3; the missing end is completed from the germline J gene. The CDR3 length is 15 residues. The germline CDR1 and CDR2 sequences are GTSNPN and SVGIG (reference sequence). The trim removed 7 bases at V and 2 bases at J, leaving 9 bases unmatched.

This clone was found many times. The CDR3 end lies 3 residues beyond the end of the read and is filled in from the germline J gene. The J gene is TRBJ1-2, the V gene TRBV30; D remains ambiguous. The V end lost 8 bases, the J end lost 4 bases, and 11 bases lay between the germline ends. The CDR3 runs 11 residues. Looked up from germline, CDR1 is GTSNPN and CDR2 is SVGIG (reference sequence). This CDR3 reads CAGGSLYGYTF. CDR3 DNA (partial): TGTGCCGGCGGCAGTCTCTATGGC.

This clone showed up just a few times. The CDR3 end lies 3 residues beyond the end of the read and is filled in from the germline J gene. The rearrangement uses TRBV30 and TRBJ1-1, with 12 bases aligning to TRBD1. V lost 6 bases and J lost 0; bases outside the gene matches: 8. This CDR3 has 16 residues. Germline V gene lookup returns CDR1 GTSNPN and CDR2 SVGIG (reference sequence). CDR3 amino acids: CACSGTGGMLNTEAFF. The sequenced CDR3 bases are TGTGCCTGTTCCGGGACAGGGGGCATGCTGAACACTGAA.

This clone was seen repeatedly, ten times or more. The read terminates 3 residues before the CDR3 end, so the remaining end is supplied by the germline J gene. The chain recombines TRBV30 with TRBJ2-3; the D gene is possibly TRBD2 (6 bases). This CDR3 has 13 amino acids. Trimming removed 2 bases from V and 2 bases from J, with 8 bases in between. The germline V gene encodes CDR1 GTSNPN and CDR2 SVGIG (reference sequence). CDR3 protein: CAWSLGLTDTQYF. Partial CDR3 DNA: TGTGCCTGGAGTTTGGGACTCACAGATACG.

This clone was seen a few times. The CDR3 is CASSISGVGNTEAFF. CDR3 DNA (partial): TGTGCCAGTAGTATTTCGGGGGTAGGCAACACTGAA. The chain couples TRBV19 to TRBJ1-1, with a tentative D call TRBD1 (5 bases). From the germline J gene comes the end of the CDR3, since the read stops 3 residues before it. Germline CDR1 reads LNHDA; CDR2 reads SQIVND (reference sequence). V was cut by 3 bases and J by 2 bases, with 13 bases left in between. The CDR3 sequence is 15 residues long.